This TCR beta chain was retrieved from a study of cytomegalovirus exposure and HLA in healthy donors (dated by TCRdb to between 2016 and 2019). Regarding the study in general: An earlier analysis of under 600 of the donors reported about 250 Gb of sequence data and 100 million to 140 million unique TCR beta sequences from 150 million to 200 million T cells. About 280 gigabases of sequencing data and 75 million to 85 million unique TCR sequences made up an early release that covered approximately 620 HLA-typed donors. Of the roughly 410 genotyped donors, 70% to 90% were placed in the genetic ancestry cluster associated with self-reported Caucasian donors. The study was designed to test whether signatures of past pathogen exposure could be identified by cataloging public T cell receptors. Using immunosequencing, the study profiled T cell repertoires from some 670 subjects and related those repertoires to cytomegalovirus serostatus. In addition to the first cohort of 650 to 750 subjects, a separate validation cohort of 100 to 150 different subjects was used. To predict cytomegalovirus infection status, the study brought together high-throughput TCR immunosequencing, statistical association of individual TCRs with disease status, and machine learning. To study patterns of TCR occurrence, a later analysis re-analyzed previously published TCR beta repertoires from around 660 donors and added high-resolution HLA genotyping. Rather than using new phenotypic data, the later analysis identified candidate immune exposures from TCR beta sequences and from how often those sequences occurred across donors. In an earlier analysis of over 550 of the donors, high-throughput TCR beta sequencing was used to judge whether each TCR beta V gene segment behaved as functional or pseudogenic. Alongside the repertoire data, information on donor age, sex, ethnicity and CMV serostatus was compiled. A later genetic analysis took genome-wide SNP genotypes for about three fifths of the roughly 700 donors and used that subset as a discovery cohort. Every discovery cohort repertoire had been produced on one sequencing platform. HLA typing included class I and class II loci at four-digit resolution. Typing coverage varied by locus: roughly 620-640 donors for A, B, C, DRB1 and DQB1; 500 to 550 for DQA1; approximately 570 for DPA1; around 450 for DPB1. Five DR-DQ haplotypes were handled as single units for association and clustering, since linkage in the cohort was strong. On average, 235,054 unique TCR beta nucleotide sequences were sequenced per donor among some 420 genotyped donors of the cohort, with about 17% of those sequences being non-productive. The full study reports these points: In a later analysis, HLA-associated TCR beta chains showed more clonal expansion and lower generation probabilities than non-associated chains that were equally common. Some IMGT-functional V segments, including TRBV6-2 and TRBV6-3, could not be told apart with the 87-base-pair reads, so those segments were excluded. In a later analysis, the rate of TCR association differed among HLA loci, with DRB1 alleles having the most associated TCRs and HLA-C alleles having the fewest. Roughly uniform sequencing depth across donors was assumed in presence/absence analyses, although this assumption may not hold. In the study, around 150 TCR beta chains were listed as associated with cytomegalovirus. In an earlier analysis of more than 500 of the donors, most TCR beta V segments appeared in productive rearrangements about 87% or about 30% of the time, broadly matching IMGT annotations. Strong co-occurrence of HLA alleles, especially DR and DQ, made assigning TCR associations to individual alleles difficult. For the cohort, immune exposure information was limited to CMV serostatus. Most CMV-associated TCR beta chains appeared to be HLA-restricted in a later analysis, and the HLA associations seemed to be driven largely by CMV exposure. Most TCR sequences were observed very rarely across donors, whereas some public TCRs were present in many individuals. Compared with the approximately 670-donor mean, donors in an Asian-associated ancestry cluster had fewer N-insertions in productive TCRs, according to a later genetic analysis. A later analysis associated about 18,000 TCR beta sequences with specific HLA alleles at a false discovery rate of 0.05. According to a later analysis, parvovirus B19, influenza, CMV and Epstein-Barr virus appeared linked to several top co-occurrence clusters. A further reported finding was that TCR beta sequences accurately predicted the HLA-A and HLA-B alleles for most subjects in the first cohort. A few of the identified cytomegalovirus-associated TCR beta chains were confirmed in vitro to be specific for cytomegalovirus antigens. Because counts were too low, approximately 15 rarely observed V segments, including chromosome 9 orphons, were excluded from the earlier analysis of a few hundred of the donors. The authors suggested that the approach could potentially be extended to other disease states and immunological phenotypes. Because some donors lacked HLA typing at each locus, the association tests relied only on the typed subset. Linkage disequilibrium might explain the correlated functional status among segregating V segments, but an unknown experimental factor could not be excluded. This cohort had only TCR beta chains sequenced, and the lack of alpha or paired-chain data limited which features could be detected. In both the original and validation cohorts, the classifier was reported to diagnose cytomegalovirus status with high specificity and sensitivity. In a later genetic analysis, a missense DCLRE1C variant was associated with V-gene and J-gene trimming of TCR beta chains, and the association was replicated in an independent cohort. A cluster of highly shared sequence variants was judged likely to represent a technical artifact of the sequencing pipeline.

The library came from the immunoSEQ multiplex PCR assay. A mixture of 60 forward primers for TCR Vbeta segments and 13 reverse primers for TCR Jbeta segments was used in the multiplex PCR. A multiplex PCR assay on genomic DNA amplified the CDR3 region of rearranged TCR beta genes. On the Illumina HiSeq System, the amplified TCR beta libraries were sequenced as 87-base-pair reads. On the authors' methods: In a later analysis, 70 million to 95 million unique TCR beta chains were counted across the roughly 610 repertoires, and approximately 9.9 million of these chains were shared by at least two donors. Raw reads were error-corrected and collapsed into unique sequences by a nearest-neighbor algorithm in which closely related sequences were merged to remove PCR and sequencing errors. To assign V, D and J gene segments, CDR3 sequences were aligned to IMGT reference sequences. For a sequence to be retained, a match of at least six nucleotides to both a V gene segment and a J gene segment was required. A rearrangement counted as productive if the CDR3 had no stop codons and remained in frame with V and J, and every other rearrangement counted as non-productive. CDR3 was defined by IMGT convention, running from the second conserved V-encoded cysteine to the conserved J-encoded phenylalanine. The earlier analysis of roughly 590 of the donors excluded sequences that lacked an unambiguous match to a single V gene segment. An earlier analysis of 587 of the donors called V segments functional above 56.7% productive rearrangements and segregating when the between-donor standard deviation exceeded 5%. To diagnose cytomegalovirus status from the catalog of TCR beta chain sequences, a statistical classification framework was built. In a later analysis, TCR nucleotide sequences were compared against IMGT/GENE-DB human TR gene sequences so that V and J genes could be assigned. A later analysis assigned CDR3 sequences and most-parsimonious VDJ recombination scenarios with the TCRdist pipeline. In a later analysis, every TCR beta chain was defined by the combination of its CDR3 amino acid sequence and its V-gene family, and reads without a unique V-gene family were dropped. To address suspected cross-contamination and a sequencing artifact, a later analysis removed roughly 640 highly shared, low-generation-probability nucleotide sequences. For each public chain, a later analysis derived a clonal expansion index from normalized ranks of inferred template counts within each repertoire. In a later analysis, generation probabilities were computed using a VDJ recombination model fitted to out-of-frame rearrangements, and the results were checked against IGoR. In a later analysis, hypergeometric tests were used to score TCR-TCR, TCR-HLA and TCR-CMV co-occurrence, with a repertoire-size bias correction applied to TCR pairs. False discovery rates were estimated in a later analysis by permuting HLA or CMV assignments 20 times. A later analysis grouped co-occurring TCRs with DBSCAN, adding TCRdist sequence similarity when clustering within HLA-allele-positive subsets. Co-occurrence clustering excluded repertoires with fewer than 30,000 or more than 120,000 public chains, plus five with anomalous nucleotide sharing. As stored in TCRdb, this immuneACCESS dataset retains in-frame rearrangements with V and J assigned. A fraction of the clones does not appear; measured against another copy, unresolved V genes explain less than half of the discrepancy, and the remainder lacks a known reason. The D gene and trimming were derived from the DNA, and the V and J assignments and clone size from that table. In all, the sample holds some 98,000 clones, and about three quarters of those were seen once. Jointly, the top ten make up more than 7% of the sample.

The germline V gene (reference sequence) provides CDR1 MNHEY and CDR2 SMNVEV. The junction shows trimming of 2 bases on V and 6 bases on J, plus 16 bases between the germline ends. Including cysteine and phenylalanine, the CDR3 has 15 amino acids. Kept here is only the CDR3 DNA, which spans 45 bases and is read in frame from base 1. In its sample, this clone was seen once. This receptor's antigen is unknown. Base qualities are missing; no much larger clone stands one base away. The cohort comprised 666 healthy bone marrow donors. At the time of sampling, every cohort member was nominally healthy, though immune exposures that went unrecorded were likely present. Of the 666 cohort members, approximately 280 had positive CMV serostatus and approximately 360 had negative CMV serostatus, and CMV serostatus was not recorded for the donor. A peripheral blood sample was collected from each donor, and TCR beta sequencing was performed on peripheral blood mononuclear cells. The Qiagen DNeasy Blood Extraction Kit was used to extract genomic DNA from the blood cell samples.

This chain is built from TRBV27 and TRBJ1-2; the D gene identity is not certain. This receptor was obtained from a human donor in good health. The specimen was PBMCs. DNA sequence: TGTGCCAGCAGTTTACAGATGGGAGGGAGCAATGGCTACACCTTC. Its protein is CASSLQMGGSNGYTF.